The clone carrying this T cell receptor (beta chain) has only one observation. This entry comes from a study of blood T cell repertoires in COVID-19. Overall study context: Samples of COVID-19 (acute and convalescent) were obtained from the United States, Italy and Spain. Sources were T cells, B-cell-depleted T cells, or PBMCs; the material itself was cDNA or gDNA.

Per the authors' pipeline: By means of reference gene primer amplification, nucleated cell counts were estimated. Clones were read by immunoSEQ multiplex PCR, and TCRdb kept only the in-frame ones, dropping some. That table furnishes V, J and clone size, whereas the DNA furnished D and trimming. The data show some 160,000 clones, around four fifths seen once. The TCR comes from a woman at least 80 years old with acute or convalescent COVID-19. Sequenced sample: peripheral blood.

CDR3 residues: CASSSRQTNTGELFF. The DNA for the CDR3 is TGTGCCAGCAGTTCTCGACAGACAAACACCGGGGAGCTGTTTTTT. V gene TRBV6-6 combines with J gene TRBJ2-2; tentatively, D is TRBD1 (5 bases). CDR1 is MNHNY, CDR2 SVGAGI, per germline (reference sequence). The CDR3 is 15 residues long. V lost 4 bases, J lost 2 bases, and 11 bases lay in between.